This T cell receptor beta chain was retrieved from a study of identifying expanded T cells in peripheral blood. V was clipped by 5 bases and J by 8 bases, with 15 bases between them. The CDR3 sequence is 13 residues long. Germline CDR1 SGHAT, CDR2 FQNNGV. The assay was immunoSEQ multiplex PCR, and TCRdb's table has in-frame clones only and misses some. The sample holds more than 95,000 clones, more than 75% seen once. Sequencing was done on a sample of blood. V usage is TRBV11-2 and J usage is TRBJ1-1; a weak D match, TRBD1 (6 bases). This receptor was identified in a person aged 18 to 70 in good health. The CDR3 region has the DNA TGTGCCAGCAGCCCAAACAGGGATCGGGAAGCTTTCTTT. The encoded protein is CASSPNRDREAFF.